This TCR beta chain was captured by sequencing in a study of Ad26.COV2.S vaccination and SARS-CoV-2 variants. As for the study in general: The authors gave Ad26.COV2.S intramuscularly, either once or twice 56 days apart.

Treatment indicated: 15 to 20 received Ad26.COV2.S at low or high dose, single or two shots; five or six received placebo; per-sample allocation not given. Day 63 after the first injection of vaccine or placebo was the sampling time. As to this clone: Its antigen is unidentified.

Clones were read by immunoSEQ multiplex PCR, and TCRdb kept only the in-frame ones, dropping some. The sample includes hundreds of thousands of clones, around nine tenths of them seen just once. Trimming shortened V by 4 bases and J by 0 bases, and 10 bases separated the two germline ends. The CDR3 consists of 16 residues. Germline V gives CDR1 MNHNS, CDR2 SASEGT. Overall study results and limits: People who got the vaccine or the placebo had similar non-spike TCR breadth.

The sequence came from a person aged 18-60 years who received the Ad26.COV2.S COVID-19 vaccine or a placebo. The sample in question was peripheral blood, obtained in a trial of Ad26.COV2.S vaccine versus placebo. V usage is TRBV6-1 and J usage is TRBJ1-6; a possible D gene is TRBD1 (6 bases). The CDR3 nucleotides are TGTGCCAGCAGTGTAGACAGGAGCTCCTATAATTCACCCCTCCACTTT. Its protein is CASSVDRSSYNSPLHF.